This T cell receptor gamma chain was obtained from a study of gamma-delta chains in newborns, infants, children. The CDR3 runs 16 residues. V gave up 0 bases and J gave up 9 bases; unmatched junction bases: 5. Germline V gene lookup returns CDR1 GITISATS and CDR2 ISYDGTV (reference sequence). TCRdb re-called the reads through CATT. This table has 2,500 to 3,500 gamma-chain clones, 20% to 30% appearing once. This clone was picked up a small number of times. Other DNA sequences in this specimen translate into the identical CDR3. The sequencing input was blood. The TCR sequence derives from a child who was a newborn, infant or young child, either healthy, febrile or measles-vaccinated (not recorded which). The V and J genes are TRGV9 and TRGJP. The CDR3 DNA follows: TGTGCCTTGTGGGAGGTGCACTTGTTGGGCAAAAAAATCAAGGTATTT. As protein: CALWEVHLLGKKIKVF.